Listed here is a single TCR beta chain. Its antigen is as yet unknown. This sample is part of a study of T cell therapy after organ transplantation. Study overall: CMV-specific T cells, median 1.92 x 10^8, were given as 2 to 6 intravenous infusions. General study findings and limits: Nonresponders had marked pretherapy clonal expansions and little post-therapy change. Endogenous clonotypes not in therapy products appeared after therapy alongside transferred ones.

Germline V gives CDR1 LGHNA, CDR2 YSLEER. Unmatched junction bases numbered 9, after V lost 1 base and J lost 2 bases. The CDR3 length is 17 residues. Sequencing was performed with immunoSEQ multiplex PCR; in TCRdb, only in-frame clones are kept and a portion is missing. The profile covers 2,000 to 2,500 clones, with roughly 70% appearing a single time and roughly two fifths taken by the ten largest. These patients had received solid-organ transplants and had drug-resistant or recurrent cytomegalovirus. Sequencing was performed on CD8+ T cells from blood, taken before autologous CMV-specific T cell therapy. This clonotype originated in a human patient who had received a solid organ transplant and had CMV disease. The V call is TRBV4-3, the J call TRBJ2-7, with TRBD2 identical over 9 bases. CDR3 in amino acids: CASSQGVSASGTYEQYF. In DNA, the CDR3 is TGCGCCAGCAGCCAAGGGGTCTCGGCTAGCGGGACCTACGAGCAGTACTTC.